This TCR beta chain came from a study of PD-1 blockade in classical Hodgkin lymphoma. The table came from immunoSEQ multiplex PCR; TCRdb's copy has only in-frame clones and leaves some out. The sample lists about 20,000 clones; over 80% were seen once. Broader study findings: Nothing has yet pinned down what causes the repertoire differences, possibly disease activity or prior therapy. Relapsed/refractory patients reportedly had the lowest baseline TCR diversity, below newly diagnosed patients, who were below healthy donors.

In regard to this clone: Its target is not known.

Time point meaning: newly diagnosed, previously untreated cHL patient sample. Purified CD4+ T cells were obtained from thawed PBMCs through magnetic negative selection. Researchers used newly diagnosed, untreated classical Hodgkin lymphoma PBMCs for comparison. Sequencing was done on a sample of CD4+ T cells from blood. This TCR derives from a human donor with classical Hodgkin lymphoma.

In nucleotides, the CDR3 is TGCGCCAGCAGCCCCCCACGCCCGACAGGGAATGAGCAGTTCTTC. It specifies CASSPPRPTGNEQFF. This chain connects TRBV5-1 to TRBJ2-1; 7 nucleotides match TRBD1. This CDR3 region has 15 residues. The V segment lost 4 bases and the J segment 7 bases; nucleotides outside the gene matches: 11. Germline assignment: CDR1 SGHRS and CDR2 YFSETQ.